The clone carrying this TCR beta chain has ten or more counts. This sample's time point: newly diagnosed GD, antithyroid drugs for less than 3 months. PBMC-derived RNA was used for the TCR library. Library construction for TCR beta used iRepertoire HTBI primers and Arm-PCR of CDR3 regions. TCRdb reprocessed the multiplex PCR reads with MiXCR, giving one entry per CDR3 protein. The sample contains approximately 540,000 distinct CDR3 sequences, 12% of which appear only once. V lost 2 bases and J 1 base, leaving 11 bases between the germline ends. Germline V lookup: CDR1 KGHSH, CDR2 LQKENI. The CDR3 has 15 residues. The sample originates from a study of regulatory T cells in long-lasting Graves disease. These records were also assigned to another study, of T cells in Graves' hyperthyroidism and ophthalmopathy.

This clonotype was sampled from a woman aged 25 to 39 with Graves disease. Sequences were derived from peripheral blood mononuclear cells (PBMCs), sampled at new diagnosis, from a patient treated with antithyroid drugs. The gene calls are TRBV18 and TRBJ1-1; D may be TRBD1 (5 bases). For the CDR3, the DNA is TGTGCCAGCTCACCAAACCCGGGGGAGAACACTGAAGCTTTCTTT. It translates to CASSPNPGENTEAFF.